A single T cell receptor (beta chain) is shown here with its context. There is no known antigen for this receptor. No clone much larger than this one lies a single base away; base qualities are absent. The cysteine opens and the phenylalanine closes a CDR3 of 15 amino acids. The only DNA kept is the CDR3, 45 bases in frame from the first base. Cut back by 2 bases and 7 bases, the V and J ends lie 18 bases apart. Via the germline V gene, CDR1 is MGHRA and CDR2 YSYEKL. The sample's time point label, in plain terms: about 28 days (+/-7) after the second vaccine dose. AZD1222 recipients given second doses at about 4 weeks or at about 12 weeks were pooled, since spike-specific TCR depth and breadth were not found to differ between the two schedules. The vaccinee samples were drawn from two UK trials, COV001 and COV002, one of which was a single-blind randomized controlled phase 2/3 trial testing AZD1222 (ChAdOx1 nCoV-19) in healthy adults. For TCRbeta chain sequencing, PBMC samples were collected from trial participants at day 0 and at day 28 after the second dose.

The data originate from a study of T cell responses to AZD1222 COVID-19 vaccine (dated by TCRdb to the early 2020s). Regarding the complete study: TCR sequencing was performed for approximately 240 trial participants, of whom roughly 200 were given two doses of AZD1222 and around 25 were given two doses of MenACWY control vaccine. Trial participants were enrolled by age into 18-55, 56-69 and 70-plus year subgroups, with roughly 150, 30 and 60 TCR-sequenced participants respectively.

What the authors observed across the whole study: Only 5 to 7 AZD1222 recipients were SARS-CoV-2 seropositive at baseline, limiting conclusions about previously exposed vaccinees. A significant rise in spike-specific TCR breadth and depth was observed after two AZD1222 doses relative to day 0 and relative to MenACWY recipients. Participants were mostly white British, with more females than males. The authors suggested clonal diversity may have been underestimated. Vaccine-associated CD4 TCRs spanned the whole spike protein, with dominant responses in regions 160-218 and 743-854. Reportedly, close to half of the unique spike-specific TCRs recognized epitopes lying outside the regions that are mutated in the B.1.351 and B.1.1.7 variants. Because no day 14 peak-response samples were available, the repertoires could be characterized only after the peak T cell response. The 56-69-year group was small, and its depth increase did not reach significance, likely because of low power.

The CDR3 regions of human TCRbeta chains were subjected to immunosequencing. In the authors' own workflow: TCRs in the repertoires were matched against a reference library of SARS-CoV-2-specific TCRs that had been generated with the MIRA antigen-specificity platform. Breadth meant the fraction of unique TCRs that were SARS-CoV-2-associated, whereas depth meant the fraction of total T cells that were SARS-CoV-2-associated. Each spike-specific TCR was assigned to its reactive spike region and to a CD4 or CD8 class using the MIRA data. Log10-transformed breadth and depth values were compared by one-way ANOVA with Sidak's multiple comparisons tests. TCRdb re-hosts the immuneACCESS table, in-frame sequences only. Its copies lack some clones; in the studies checked, an unresolved V gene accounts for under half of them, and the cause for the rest is not known. V and J calls and clone size follow that table, whereas D and trimming were derived from the DNA. Within this sample are over 95,000 clones, with approximately 90% of them counted one time only. About 8.1% of the sample is taken by the ten largest.

The TCR sequence derives from an adult who received the AZD1222 COVID-19 vaccine. Source: peripheral blood, taken 28 days after the second AZD1222 dose. This chain joins TRBV4-1 to TRBJ2-7; confidence is insufficient to name the D gene. CDR3 reads: CASSQKDPRLGEQYF. The DNA sequence follows: TGCGCCAGCAGCCAAAAGGACCCAAGACTGGGGGAGCAGTACTTC.